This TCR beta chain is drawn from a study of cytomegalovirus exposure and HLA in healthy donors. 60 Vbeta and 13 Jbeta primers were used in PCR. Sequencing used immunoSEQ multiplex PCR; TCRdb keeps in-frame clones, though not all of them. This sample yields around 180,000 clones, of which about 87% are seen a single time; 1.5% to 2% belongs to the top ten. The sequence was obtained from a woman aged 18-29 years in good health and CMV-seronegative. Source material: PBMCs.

The CDR3 region is CASSLGALAGERTDTQYF. CDR3 nucleotides: TGTGCCAGCAGCTTGGGTGCGCTAGCGGGAGAGAGGACAGATACGCAGTATTTT. J is TRBJ2-3 and V is TRBV5-4; TRBD2 matches 10 bases. CDR1 SGHNT and CDR2 YYREEE come from the germline V gene (reference sequence). The CDR3 runs to 18 residues. J gave up 3 bases and V 0 bases, and 10 bases lay outside the gene matches.